The rows below give T cell receptor beta chains drawn from one sample of a study of beta chain features in type 1 diabetes. The method was immunoSEQ multiplex PCR; TCRdb's version includes in-frame clones alone and lacks a portion of them. Of hundreds of thousands of clones in the sample, 15% to 17% are singletons; the top ten hold 0.093%. The sequencing sample was made of naive CD4+ T cells from blood. The receptor source for this set is a man aged 18-30 years in good health. The CDR3 runs from the conserved cysteine through the conserved F or W. D genes are given only for firm matches. A clone size is listed for some rows: how often the clone was seen (once, few, many), or a class if it is expanded.

DNA: TGTGCCAGCAGCTTGACGGGGACTTACACTGAAGCTTTCTTT
CDR3: CASSLTGTYTEAFF
J: TRBJ1-1
size: NA
D: NA
V: TRBV5-4

DNA: TGCGCCAGCAGCTTCTTGGTAGCAGACTACAATGAGCAGTTCTTC
CDR3: CASSFLVADYNEQFF
J: TRBJ2-1
size: NA
D: NA
V: TRBV5-1

DNA: TGCAGCGTTGTGGCACAGGTTGGCACCTCGGGTACCTTC
CDR3: CSVVAQVGTSGTF
J: TRBJ1-2
size: few
D: NA
V: TRBV29-1

DNA: TGTGCCAGCCGCGGGGGCAGCGGCGAGCAGTACTTC
CDR3: CASRGGSGEQYF
J: TRBJ2-7
size: NA
D: NA
V: TRBV7-2

DNA: TGTGCCACCAGTCCTGGACAGGTCGGGGGCTACACCTTC
CDR3: CATSPGQVGGYTF
J: TRBJ1-2
size: few
D: TRBD1
V: TRBV15

DNA: TGCGCCAGCGGTTTGGAGATAGCAAGCTACGAGCAGTACTTC
CDR3: CASGLEIASYEQYF
J: TRBJ2-7
size: NA
D: NA
V: TRBV5-1

DNA: TGTGCCAGCAGTTATCGGGGGACCCTACGACGGGAGACCCAGTACTTC
CDR3: CASSYRGTLRRETQYF
J: TRBJ2-5
size: NA
D: NA
V: TRBV6-5

DNA: TGTGCCAGCAGCCCTCTAATCGGAAGCGCCAACTATGGCTACACCTTC
CDR3: CASSPLIGSANYGYTF
J: TRBJ1-2
size: NA
D: NA
V: TRBV14

DNA: TGCGCCAGCAGTCAATTCGAGCAGTTTTCCTACGAGCAGTACTTC
CDR3: CASSQFEQFSYEQYF
J: TRBJ2-7
size: NA
D: NA
V: TRBV23-1

DNA: TGTGCCAGCAGTCCTGACACGGGCAATCAGCCCCAGCATTTT
CDR3: CASSPDTGNQPQHF
J: TRBJ1-5
size: NA
D: NA
V: TRBV6-6

DNA: TGTGCCAGTAGAAAAGCAGCGTCCAAGGAGACCCAGTACTTC
CDR3: CASRKAASKETQYF
J: TRBJ2-5
size: NA
D: NA
V: TRBV19

DNA: TGCAGTGCTAGGGTTTTCGGAAGACACCTGTTT
CDR3: CSARVFGRHLF
J: TRBJ1-1
size: NA
D: NA
V: TRBV20-1

DNA: TGTGCCAGCAGCGTAGAAGCGGGTTTCAATCAGCCCCAGCATTTT
CDR3: CASSVEAGFNQPQHF
J: TRBJ1-5
size: few
D: NA
V: TRBV9

DNA: TGCGCCAGCAGCCAAGATACTCCCAACGAGCAGTACTTC
CDR3: CASSQDTPNEQYF
J: TRBJ2-7
size: few
D: NA
V: TRBV4-3

DNA: TGCGCCAGCAGCTCCCGACAAGCAGATACGCAGTATTTT
CDR3: CASSSRQADTQYF
J: TRBJ2-3
size: NA
D: NA
V: TRBV5-1

DNA: TGTGCCAGCAGTCGAATGGGTGTTGGCTACACCTTC
CDR3: CASSRMGVGYTF
J: TRBJ1-2
size: few
D: NA
V: TRBV28